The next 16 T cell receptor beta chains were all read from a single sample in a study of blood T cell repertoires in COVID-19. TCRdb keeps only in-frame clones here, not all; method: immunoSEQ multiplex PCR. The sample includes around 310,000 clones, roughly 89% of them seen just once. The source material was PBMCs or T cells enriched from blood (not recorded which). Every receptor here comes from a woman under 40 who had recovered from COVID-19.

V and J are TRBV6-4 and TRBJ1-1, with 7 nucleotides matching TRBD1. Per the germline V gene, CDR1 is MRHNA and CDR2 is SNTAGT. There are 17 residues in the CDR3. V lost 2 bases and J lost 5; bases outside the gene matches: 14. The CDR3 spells CASSDVSDRPRWTEAFF. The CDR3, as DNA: TGTGCCAGCAGTGACGTTTCGGACAGGCCAAGGTGGACTGAAGCTTTCTTT.

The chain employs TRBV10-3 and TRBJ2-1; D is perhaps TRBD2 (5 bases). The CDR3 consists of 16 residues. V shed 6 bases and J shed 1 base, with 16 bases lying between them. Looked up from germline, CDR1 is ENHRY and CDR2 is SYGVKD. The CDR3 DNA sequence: TGTGCCATCAGGGGGAGTCGAGAAGGGTCCTACAATGAGCAGTTCTTC. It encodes CAIRGSREGSYNEQFF.

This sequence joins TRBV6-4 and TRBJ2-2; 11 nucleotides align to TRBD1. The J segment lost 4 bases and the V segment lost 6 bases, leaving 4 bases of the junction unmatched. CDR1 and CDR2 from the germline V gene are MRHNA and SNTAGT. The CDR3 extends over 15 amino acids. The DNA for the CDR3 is TGTGCCAGCAGCGATGGGACAGGGGGCACCGGGGAGCTGTTTTTT. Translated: CASSDGTGGTGELFF.

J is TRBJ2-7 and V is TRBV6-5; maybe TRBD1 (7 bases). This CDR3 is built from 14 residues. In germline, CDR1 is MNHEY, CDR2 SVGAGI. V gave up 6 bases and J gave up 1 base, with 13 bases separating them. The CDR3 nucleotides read TGTGCCAGCAGGAAGCAGGGGGGATCCTACGAGCAGTACTTC. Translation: CASRKQGGSYEQYF.

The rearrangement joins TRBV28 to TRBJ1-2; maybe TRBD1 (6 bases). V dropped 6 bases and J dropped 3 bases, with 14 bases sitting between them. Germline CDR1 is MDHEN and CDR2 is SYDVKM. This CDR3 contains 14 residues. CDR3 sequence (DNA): TGTGCCAGCAGCTTGACAGGAGCCCACTATGGCTACACCTTC. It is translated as CASSLTGAHYGYTF.

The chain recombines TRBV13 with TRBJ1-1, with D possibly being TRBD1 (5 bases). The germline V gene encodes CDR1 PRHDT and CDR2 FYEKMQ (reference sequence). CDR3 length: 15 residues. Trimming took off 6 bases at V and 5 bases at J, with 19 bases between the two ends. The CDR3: CASSPLAAGRTEAFF. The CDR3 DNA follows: TGTGCCAGCAGTCCCCTGGCAGCGGGACGTACTGAAGCTTTCTTT.

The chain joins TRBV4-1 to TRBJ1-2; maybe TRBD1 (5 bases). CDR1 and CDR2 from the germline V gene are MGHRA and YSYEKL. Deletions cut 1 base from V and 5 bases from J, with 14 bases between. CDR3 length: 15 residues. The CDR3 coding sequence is TGCGCCAGCAGCCAAGTGGGGGGAAAAGGGTATGGCTACACCTTC. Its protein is CASSQVGGKGYGYTF.

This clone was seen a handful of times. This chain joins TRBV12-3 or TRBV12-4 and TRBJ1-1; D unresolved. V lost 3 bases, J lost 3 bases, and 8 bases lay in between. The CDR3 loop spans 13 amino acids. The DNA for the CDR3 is TGTGCCAGCAGTTTCGCCAGCGACACTGAAGCTTTCTTT. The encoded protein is CASSFASDTEAFF.

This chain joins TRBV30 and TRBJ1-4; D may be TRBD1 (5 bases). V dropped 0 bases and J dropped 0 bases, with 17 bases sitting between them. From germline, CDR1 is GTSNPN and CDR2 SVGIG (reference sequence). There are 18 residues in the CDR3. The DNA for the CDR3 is TGTGCCTGGAGTGTATCGGCGGGAAAGGGGCCAACTAATGAAAAACTGTTTTTT. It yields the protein CAWSVSAGKGPTNEKLFF.

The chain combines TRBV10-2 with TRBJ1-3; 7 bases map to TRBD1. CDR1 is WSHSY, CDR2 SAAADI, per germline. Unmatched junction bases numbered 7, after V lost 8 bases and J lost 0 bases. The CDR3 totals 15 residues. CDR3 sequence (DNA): TGCGCCAGCTCCAGGACAGGAAACTCTGGAAACACCATATATTTT. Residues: CASSRTGNSGNTIYF.

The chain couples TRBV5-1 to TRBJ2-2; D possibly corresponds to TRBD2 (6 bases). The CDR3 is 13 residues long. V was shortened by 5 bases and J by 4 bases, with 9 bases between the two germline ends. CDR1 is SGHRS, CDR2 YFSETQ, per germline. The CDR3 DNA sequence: TGCGCCAGCAGTGGAGGGCTCACCGGGGAGCTGTTTTTT. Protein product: CASSGGLTGELFF.

As DNA, the CDR3 is TGTGCCAGCAGTCGCGCCTTCTCTGGGGCCAACGTCCTGACTTTC. Its translation is CASSRAFSGANVLTF. The J gene is TRBJ2-6, the V gene TRBV11-1, with no clear D. From germline, CDR1 is SGHAT and CDR2 FQDESV (reference sequence). The CDR3 sequence is 15 residues long. V was shortened by 6 bases and J by 0 bases, with 9 bases between the two germline ends.

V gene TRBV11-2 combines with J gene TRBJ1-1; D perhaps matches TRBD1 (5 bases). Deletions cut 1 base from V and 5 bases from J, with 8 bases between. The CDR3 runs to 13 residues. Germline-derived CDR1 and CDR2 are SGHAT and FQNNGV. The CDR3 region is CASSLGTLTEAFF. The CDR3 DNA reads TGTGCCAGCAGCTTAGGGACATTAACTGAAGCTTTCTTT. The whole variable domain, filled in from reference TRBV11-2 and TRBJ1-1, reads EAGVAQSPRYKIIEKRQSVAFWCNPISGHATLYWYQQILGQGPKLLIQFQNNGVVDDSQLPKDRFSAERLKGVDSTLKIQPAKLEDSAVYLCASSLGTLTEAFFGQGTRLTVV.

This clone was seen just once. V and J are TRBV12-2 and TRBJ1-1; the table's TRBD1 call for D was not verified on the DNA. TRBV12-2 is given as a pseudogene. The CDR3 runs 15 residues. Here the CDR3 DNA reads TGTGCAAGTCGCTTAATCGGACAGGAGAACACTGAAGCTTTCTTT. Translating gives CASRLIGQENTEAFF.

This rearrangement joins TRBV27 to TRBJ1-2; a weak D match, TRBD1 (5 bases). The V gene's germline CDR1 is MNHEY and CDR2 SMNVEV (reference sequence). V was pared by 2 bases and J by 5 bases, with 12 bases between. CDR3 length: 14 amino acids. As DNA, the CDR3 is TGTGCCAGCAGTTTAGCCGGGACTCCATATGGCTACACCTTC. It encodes CASSLAGTPYGYTF.

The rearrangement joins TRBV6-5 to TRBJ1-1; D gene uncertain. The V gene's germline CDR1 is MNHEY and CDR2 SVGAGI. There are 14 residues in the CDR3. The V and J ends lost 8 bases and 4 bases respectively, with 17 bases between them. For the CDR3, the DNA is TGTGCCAGCGCCTCGGGTCTTCGCCTCACTGAAGCTTTCTTT. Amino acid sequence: CASASGLRLTEAFF.